The clone carrying this TCR beta chain was detected a few times. The record originates from a study of blood T cell repertoires in COVID-19. Study-level information: The origin of the acute and convalescent COVID-19 samples was the United States, Italy and Spain. T cells, B-cell-depleted T cells, or PBMCs supplied cDNA or gDNA.

While infection was still active, Seattle patients were enrolled and then followed longitudinally. Authors' methods: Reference gene primer amplification gave estimated nucleated cell counts. Sequencing used immunoSEQ multiplex PCR; TCRdb keeps in-frame clones, though not all of them. The V and J calls and clone size were taken over from that table, and D and trimming were inferred from the DNA. Among 100,000 or so clones, over 85% were seen once, and the ten largest hold 1.9%. The germline V gene has CDR1 MNHNS and CDR2 SASEGT. Trimming shortened V by 4 bases and J by 6 bases, and 16 bases separated the two germline ends. The CDR3 spans 16 residues.

The rearrangement uses TRBV6-1 and TRBJ1-6, with TRBD1 as a possible D gene (6 bases). The specimen was peripheral blood. The TCR comes from a woman aged 50 to 60 with COVID-19, enrolled during active disease. CDR3 in amino acids: CASSGPRGGGNSPLHF. CDR3 nucleotide sequence: TGTGCCAGCAGTGGCCCTAGGGGGGGAGGTAATTCACCCCTCCACTTT.